These T cell receptor beta chains were read from a single sample in a study of shared clonotypes between healthy human individuals. The protocol was immunoSEQ multiplex PCR, while the TCRdb copy is restricted to in-frame clones and leaves out a portion. The profile shows under 2,000,000 clones, about 95% of them singletons. Sequenced: naive CD8+ T cells sorted from blood. The receptors derive from a man younger than 35 in good health. Both conserved end residues are part of each CDR3. Clone sizes are given selectively: once, few, many, or a class where the clone is expanded.

CDR3	J	V	length	size
CASSQDLGLSSYNEQFF	TRBJ2-1	TRBV4-1	17	NA
CASSRGNTGELFF	TRBJ2-2	TRBV14	13	NA
CASSYSTPGQAQYF	TRBJ2-3	TRBV6-5	14	NA
CASSLLGRTTYNEQFF	TRBJ2-1	TRBV27	16	once
CASGLVQGYSTDTQYF	TRBJ2-3	TRBV12-5	16	once
CASSPLDSSGANVLTF	TRBJ2-6	TRBV27	16	NA
CASSPRFGSGVSYEQYF	TRBJ2-7	TRBV7-9	17	once
CASSGPGTDPYEQYF	TRBJ2-7	TRBV5-4	15	NA
CASSSISMGEQYF	TRBJ2-7	TRBV28	13	NA
CASSSRAAGVQNTEAFF	TRBJ1-1	TRBV5-1	17	NA
CASSQDVSQGLYGYTF	TRBJ1-2	TRBV14	16	NA
CSGQGLDRETQYF	TRBJ2-5	TRBV29-1	13	NA
CASSFSTEAFF	TRBJ1-1	TRBV7-9	11	once
CASSPSGGGDTQYF	TRBJ2-3	TRBV4-1	14	NA
CASSPTAGPYRMNTEAFF	TRBJ1-1	TRBV4-1	18	NA
CASNRIGPSDEQYF	TRBJ2-7	TRBV28	14	NA
CASSNRGWVDGYTF	TRBJ1-2	TRBV19	14	NA
CASSGEGLPYEQYF	TRBJ2-7	TRBV11-3	14	NA
CASSQEDMSWREVDTQYF	TRBJ2-3	TRBV4-1	18	NA
CASSSTNRDNEQYF	TRBJ2-7	TRBV7-9	14	NA
CASSPPGHYEQYF	TRBJ2-7	TRBV7-9	13	NA
CASSLTGGWKGNEQYF	TRBJ2-7	TRBV5-6	16	once
CATSRGRGEPYEQYF	TRBJ2-7	TRBV15	15	NA
CASSIGRVDYGYTF	TRBJ1-2	TRBV19	14	NA
CASSLYRDRVNEKLFF	TRBJ1-4	TRBV28	16	NA
CATRRDRGPGNTIYF	TRBJ1-3	TRBV15	15	NA
CASSVGGHQNNEQFF	TRBJ2-1	TRBV9	15	once
CASSIDRSPEGQGELATNEKLFF	TRBJ1-4	TRBV19	23	NA
CASSVEQLRDTGELFF	TRBJ2-2	TRBV9	16	few
CASGGREASYEQYF	TRBJ2-7	TRBV5-4	14	NA
CASSIDDGRGQPQHF	TRBJ1-5	TRBV19	15	NA
CASSHINTEAFF	TRBJ1-1	TRBV2	12	NA
CASSMGLAPETQYF	TRBJ2-5	TRBV6-5	14	NA